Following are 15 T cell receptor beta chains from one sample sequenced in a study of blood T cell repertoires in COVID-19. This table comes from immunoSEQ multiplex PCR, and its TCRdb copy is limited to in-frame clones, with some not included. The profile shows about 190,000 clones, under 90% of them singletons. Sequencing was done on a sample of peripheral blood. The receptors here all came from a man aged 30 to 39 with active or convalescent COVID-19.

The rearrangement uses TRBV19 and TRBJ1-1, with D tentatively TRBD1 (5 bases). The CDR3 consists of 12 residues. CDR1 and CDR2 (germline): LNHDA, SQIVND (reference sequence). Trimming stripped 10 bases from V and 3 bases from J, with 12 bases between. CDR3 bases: TGTGCCACCTTTGGGGGGTACACTGAAGCTTTCTTT. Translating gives CATFGGYTEAFF.

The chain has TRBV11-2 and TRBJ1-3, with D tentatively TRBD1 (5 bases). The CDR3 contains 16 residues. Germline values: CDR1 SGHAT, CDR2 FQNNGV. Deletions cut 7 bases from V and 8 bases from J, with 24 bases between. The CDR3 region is CASTWRPRGFLDTIYF. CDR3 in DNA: TGTGCCAGCACCTGGCGACCGCGGGGGTTCCTTGACACCATATATTTT.

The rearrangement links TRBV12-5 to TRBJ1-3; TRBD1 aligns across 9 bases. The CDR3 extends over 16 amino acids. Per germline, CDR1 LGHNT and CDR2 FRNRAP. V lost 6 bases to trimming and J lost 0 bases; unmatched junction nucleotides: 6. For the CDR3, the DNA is TGTGCTAGTGGAACTGGACAGGGGAGCTCTGGAAACACCATATATTTT. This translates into CASGTGQGSSGNTIYF.

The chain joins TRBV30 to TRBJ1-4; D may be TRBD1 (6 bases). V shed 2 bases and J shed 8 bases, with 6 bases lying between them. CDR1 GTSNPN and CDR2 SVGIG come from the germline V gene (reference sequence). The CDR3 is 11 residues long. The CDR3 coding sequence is TGTGCCTGGAGTAGGGGGGAAAAACTGTTTTTT. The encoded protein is CAWSRGEKLFF.

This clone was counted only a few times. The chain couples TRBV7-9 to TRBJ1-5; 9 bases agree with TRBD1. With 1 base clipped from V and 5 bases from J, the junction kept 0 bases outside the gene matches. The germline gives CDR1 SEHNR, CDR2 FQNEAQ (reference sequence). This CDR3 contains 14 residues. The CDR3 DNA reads TGTGCCAGCAGCTTAGGGGACAGGGATCAGCCCCAGCATTTT. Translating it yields CASSLGDRDQPQHF.

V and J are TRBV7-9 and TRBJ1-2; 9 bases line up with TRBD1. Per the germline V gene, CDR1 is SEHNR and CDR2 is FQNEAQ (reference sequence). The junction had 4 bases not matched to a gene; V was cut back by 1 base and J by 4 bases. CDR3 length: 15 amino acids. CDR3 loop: CASSLDRGQGYGYTF. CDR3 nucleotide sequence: TGTGCCAGCAGCTTAGACAGGGGGCAAGGCTATGGCTACACCTTC. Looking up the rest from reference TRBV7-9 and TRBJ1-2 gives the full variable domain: DTGVSQNPRHKITKRGQNVTFRCDPISEHNRLYWYRQTLGQGPEFLTYFQNEAQLEKSRLLSDRFSAERPKGSFSTLEIQRTEQGDSAMYLCASSLDRGQGYGYTFGSGTRLTVV.

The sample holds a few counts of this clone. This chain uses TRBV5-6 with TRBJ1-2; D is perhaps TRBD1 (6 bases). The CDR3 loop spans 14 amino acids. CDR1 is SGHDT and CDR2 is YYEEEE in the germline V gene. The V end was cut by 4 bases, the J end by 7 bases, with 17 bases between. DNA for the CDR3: TGTGCCAGCAGCACCAACCGGCAGGGGTCTGGCTACACCTTC. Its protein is CASSTNRQGSGYTF. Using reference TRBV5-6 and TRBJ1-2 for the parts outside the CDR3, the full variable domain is DAGVTQSPTHLIKTRGQQVTLRCSPKSGHDTVSWYQQALGQGPQFIFQYYEEEERQRGNFPDRFSGHQFPNYSSELNVNALLLGDSALYLCASSTNRQGSGYTFGSGTRLTVV.

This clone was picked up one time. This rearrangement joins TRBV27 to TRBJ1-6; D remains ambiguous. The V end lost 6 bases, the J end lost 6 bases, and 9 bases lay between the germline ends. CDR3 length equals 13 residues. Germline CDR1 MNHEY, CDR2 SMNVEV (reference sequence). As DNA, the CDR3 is TGTGCCAGCAGCATCGGGATTAATTCACCCCTCCACTTT. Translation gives CASSIGINSPLHF.

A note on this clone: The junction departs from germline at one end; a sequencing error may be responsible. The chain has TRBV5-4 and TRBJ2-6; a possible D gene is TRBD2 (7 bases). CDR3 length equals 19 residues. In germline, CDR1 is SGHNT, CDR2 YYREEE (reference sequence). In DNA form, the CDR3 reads TGTCCCAGCAGAAACACGACCGGGGGGCCCCCCTCTGGGGCCAACGTCCTGACTTTC. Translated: CPSRNTTGGPPSGANVLTF.

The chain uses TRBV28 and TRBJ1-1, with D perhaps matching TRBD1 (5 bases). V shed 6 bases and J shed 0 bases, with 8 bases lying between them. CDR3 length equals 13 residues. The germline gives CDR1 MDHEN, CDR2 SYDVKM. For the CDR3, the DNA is TGTGCCAGCAGACCGACAGTGAACACTGAAGCTTTCTTT. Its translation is CASRPTVNTEAFF.

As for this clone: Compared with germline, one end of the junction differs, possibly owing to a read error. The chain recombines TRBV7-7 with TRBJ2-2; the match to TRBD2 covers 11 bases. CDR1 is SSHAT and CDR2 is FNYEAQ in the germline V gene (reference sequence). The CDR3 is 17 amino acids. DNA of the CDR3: TGTGCTAGCAGCTTAGCGTCTAGCGGGGGGAAGACCGGGGAGCTGTTTTTT. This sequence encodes CASSLASSGGKTGELFF.

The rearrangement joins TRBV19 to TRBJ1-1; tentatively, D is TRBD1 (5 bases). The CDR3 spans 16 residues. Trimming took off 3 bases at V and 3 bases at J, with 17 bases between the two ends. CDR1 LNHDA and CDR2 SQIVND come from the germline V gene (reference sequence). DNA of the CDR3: TGTGCCAGTAGTATCTTAGCCGGGGGTGTAGACACTGAAGCTTTCTTT. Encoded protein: CASSILAGGVDTEAFF.

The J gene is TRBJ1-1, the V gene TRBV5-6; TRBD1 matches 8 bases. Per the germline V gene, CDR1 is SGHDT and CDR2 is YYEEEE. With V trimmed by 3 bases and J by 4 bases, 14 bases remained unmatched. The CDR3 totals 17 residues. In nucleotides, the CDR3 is TGTGCCAGCAGCTCGGAACCGGGACAGGAAGGGAGCACTGAAGCTTTCTTT. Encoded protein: CASSSEPGQEGSTEAFF. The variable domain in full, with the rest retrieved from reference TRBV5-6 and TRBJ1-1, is DAGVTQSPTHLIKTRGQQVTLRCSPKSGHDTVSWYQQALGQGPQFIFQYYEEEERQRGNFPDRFSGHQFPNYSSELNVNALLLGDSALYLCASSSEPGQEGSTEAFFGQGTRLTVV.

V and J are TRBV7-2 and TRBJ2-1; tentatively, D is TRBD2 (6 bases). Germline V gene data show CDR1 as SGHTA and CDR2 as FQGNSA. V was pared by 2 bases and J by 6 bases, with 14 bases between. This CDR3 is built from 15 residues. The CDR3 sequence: CASSLLAAAPNEQFF. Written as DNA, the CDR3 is TGTGCCAGCAGCTTATTAGCGGCCGCCCCCAATGAGCAGTTCTTC.

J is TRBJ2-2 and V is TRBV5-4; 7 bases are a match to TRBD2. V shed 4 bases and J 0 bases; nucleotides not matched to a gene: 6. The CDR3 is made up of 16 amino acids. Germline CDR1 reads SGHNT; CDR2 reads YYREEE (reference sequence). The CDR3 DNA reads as TGTGCCAGCAGCCATTGGGGGGGAGCGAACACCGGGGAGCTGTTTTTT. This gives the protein CASSHWGGANTGELFF.